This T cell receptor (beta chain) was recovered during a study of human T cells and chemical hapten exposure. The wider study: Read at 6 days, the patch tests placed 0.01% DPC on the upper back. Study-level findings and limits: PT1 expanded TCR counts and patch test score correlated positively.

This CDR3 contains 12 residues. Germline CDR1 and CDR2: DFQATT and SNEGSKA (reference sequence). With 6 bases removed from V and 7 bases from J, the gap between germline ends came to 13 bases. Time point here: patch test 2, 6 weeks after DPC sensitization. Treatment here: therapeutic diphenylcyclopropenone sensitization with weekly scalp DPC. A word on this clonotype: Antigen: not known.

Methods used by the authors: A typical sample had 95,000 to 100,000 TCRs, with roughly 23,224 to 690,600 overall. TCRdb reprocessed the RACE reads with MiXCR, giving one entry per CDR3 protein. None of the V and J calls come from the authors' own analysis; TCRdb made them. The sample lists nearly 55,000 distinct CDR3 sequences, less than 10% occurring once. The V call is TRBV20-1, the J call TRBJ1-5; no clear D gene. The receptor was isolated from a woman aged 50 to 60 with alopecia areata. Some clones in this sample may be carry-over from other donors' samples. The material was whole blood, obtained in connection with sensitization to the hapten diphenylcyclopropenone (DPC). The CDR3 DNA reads TGCAGTGCAAGAAGGGAGGAACAGCCCCAGCATTTT. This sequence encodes CSARREEQPQHF.